These 18 T cell receptor beta chains share one sample of origin, sequenced in a study of control samples from healthy donors and cancer patients. Sequenced by immunoSEQ multiplex PCR; TCRdb stores in-frame clones only, minus some. The repertoire includes some 120,000 clones, over 90% of them detected once, and 2.6% sits in the top ten. Material: blood. The source is a man aged 25 to 45 in good health.

The rearrangement uses TRBV6-2 or TRBV6-3 and TRBJ2-4; D not certain. The CDR3 covers 13 residues. Per the germline V gene, CDR1 is MNHEY and CDR2 is SVGEGT. V lost 6 bases and J 6 bases, leaving 12 bases between the germline ends. For the CDR3, the DNA is TGTGCCAGCAGCCCCGGGCCGTTAAACATTCAGTACTTC. It codes for CASSPGPLNIQYF.

The CDR3 nucleotides read TGTGCCAGCACAAACCAAGAGACCCAGTACTTC. It is translated as CASTNQETQYF. The chain joins TRBV25-1 to TRBJ2-5; no definite D call. V was cut by 7 bases and J by 0 bases, with 3 bases left in between. The germline V gene has CDR1 MGHDK and CDR2 SYGVNS. The CDR3 is 11 residues long.

Of note for this clone: The junction does not match germline at one end; this may be a read error. The gene calls are TRBV5-1 and TRBJ2-1; 7 nucleotides align to TRBD1. From germline, CDR1 is SGHRS and CDR2 YFSETQ. The length of the CDR3 is 13 residues. CDR3 loop: CASMGRGWHEQFF. The CDR3 bases are TGCGCGAGCATGGGCAGGGGGTGGCATGAGCAGTTCTTC.

The chain carries TRBV6-5 and TRBJ1-4; a weak D match, TRBD1 (5 bases). The CDR3 is 14 residues long. Germline CDR1 is MNHEY and CDR2 is SVGAGI. Trimming shortened V by 6 bases and J by 2 bases, and 10 bases separated the two germline ends. The CDR3 region is CASRQGRTNEKLFF. Written as DNA, the CDR3 is TGTGCCAGCAGGCAGGGCAGGACTAATGAAAAACTGTTTTTT.

This clone appeared once. This chain uses TRBV18 with TRBJ2-7, with D tentatively TRBD2 (5 bases). The V gene lost 3 bases and the J gene lost 1 base, with 10 bases spanning the gap. The CDR3 runs 14 residues. The germline V gene has CDR1 KGHSH and CDR2 LQKENI. CDR3 loop: CASSPRSGSYEQYF. CDR3 nucleotide sequence: TGTGCCAGCTCACCCCGGAGCGGTTCCTACGAGCAGTACTTC.

This CDR3 is CATRGTGGNTIYF. Written as DNA, the CDR3 is TGTGCCACAAGGGGGACAGGGGGAAACACCATATATTTT. The V and J genes are TRBV10-3 and TRBJ1-3; 9 bases map to TRBD1. Germline CDR1 ENHRY, CDR2 SYGVKD. V was clipped by 10 bases and J by 4 bases; unmatched bases: 5. This CDR3 has 13 amino acids.

The chain recombines TRBV5-1 with TRBJ1-1; D not resolved. V was pared by 4 bases and J by 4 bases, with 14 bases between. The germline V gene has CDR1 SGHRS and CDR2 YFSETQ. This CDR3 contains 14 residues. The CDR3 DNA follows: TGCGCCAGCAGCCCCAGGCTTTCGGGCACTGAAGCTTTCTTT. Protein: CASSPRLSGTEAFF.

CDR3 sequence (DNA): TGTGCCACCAGTGATGGCAAACCGGGATTAAGGTTAGCCGGGGAGCTGTTTTTT. Translating it yields CATSDGKPGLRLAGELFF. The V call is TRBV24-1, the J call TRBJ2-2, with D perhaps TRBD2 (5 bases). Trimming shortened V by 3 bases and J by 6 bases, and 22 bases separated the two germline ends. This CDR3 has 18 residues. Germline V gene lookup returns CDR1 KGHDR and CDR2 SFDVKD.

The chain carries TRBV7-2 and TRBJ2-2; no definite D call. The germline V gene encodes CDR1 SGHTA and CDR2 FQGNSA. CDR3 length: 15 amino acids. The V and J ends lost 0 bases and 3 bases respectively, with 8 bases between them. This chain's CDR3 is CASSLAESHTGELFF. DNA for the CDR3: TGTGCCAGCAGCTTAGCGGAGTCTCACACCGGGGAGCTGTTTTTT. Together with reference TRBV7-2 and TRBJ2-2, the CDR3 gives the full variable domain: GAGVSQSPSNKVTEKGKDVELRCDPISGHTALYWYRQSLGQGLEFLIYFQGNSAPDKSGLPSDRFSAERTGGSVSTLTIQRTQQEDSAVYLCASSLAESHTGELFFGEGSRLTVL.

The V call is TRBV5-6, the J call TRBJ1-4; D remains ambiguous. The germline gives CDR1 SGHDT, CDR2 YYEEEE. CDR3 length: 14 amino acids. V shed 4 bases and J shed 10 bases, with 17 bases lying between them. The CDR3 region has the DNA TGTGCCAGCAGCCGGAGAGGGTCTGGGCGAAAACTGTTTTTT. Protein: CASSRRGSGRKLFF.

J is TRBJ2-4 and V is TRBV11-2; possibly TRBD1 for D (6 bases). Germline values: CDR1 SGHAT, CDR2 FQNNGV. The germline V and J ends were trimmed by 2 bases and 9 bases, with 8 bases remaining between them. CDR3 size: 12 residues. The CDR3 coding sequence is TGTGCCAGCAGCTTAAGAGGGGGCATTCAGTACTTC. This sequence encodes CASSLRGGIQYF.

The CDR3 protein is CASSLGQETGDYGYTF. DNA of the CDR3: TGTGCCAGCAGTTTGGGACAGGAAACTGGGGACTATGGCTACACCTTC. The chain recombines TRBV27 with TRBJ1-2, with TRBD1 matching 8 bases. Germline-derived CDR1 and CDR2 are MNHEY and SMNVEV (reference sequence). This CDR3 comprises 16 residues. The junction had 9 bases not matched to a gene; V was cut back by 3 bases and J by 3 bases.

This chain connects TRBV1 to TRBJ2-7; the table's TRBD2 call for D was not verified on the DNA. TRBV1 constitutes a pseudogene. This CDR3 contains 18 residues. CDR3 nucleotides: TGCACCAGCAGCCAAGAGTTTCGCCTAGCGGGGGACTCGGGAGAGCAGTACGTC. As protein: CTSSQEFRLAGDSGEQYV.

J is TRBJ1-2 and V is TRBV3-1 (or the pseudogene TRBV3-2); unclear D gene. The V gene's germline CDR1 is LGHDT and CDR2 YNNKEL (reference sequence). V gave up 6 bases and J gave up 6 bases, with 11 bases separating them. This CDR3 region has 12 residues. The CDR3 sequence is CASRSPGNGYTF. The CDR3 DNA is TGTGCCAGCAGGTCCCCGGGGAATGGCTACACCTTC.

The V gene is TRBV5-1, the J gene TRBJ2-3; 8 bases agree with TRBD2. Germline V lookup: CDR1 SGHRS, CDR2 YFSETQ. The CDR3 spans 14 residues. Trimming removed 4 bases from V and 4 bases from J; junction bases left unmatched: 5. The CDR3 is CASSPPTSADTQYF. The CDR3 DNA reads as TGCGCCAGCAGCCCCCCGACTAGCGCAGATACGCAGTATTTT.

V is TRBV6-5 and J is TRBJ1-4; D unclear. V was pared by 0 bases and J by 6 bases, with 11 bases between. The CDR3 loop spans 15 amino acids. Germline values: CDR1 MNHEY, CDR2 SVGAGI. DNA for the CDR3: TGTGCCAGCAGTTACTCGTGGGGAGGAGATGAAAAACTGTTTTTT. It translates to CASSYSWGGDEKLFF.

The chain has TRBV6-5 and TRBJ1-6, with D unresolved. Between the trimmed V and J ends, which lost 6 bases and 4 bases, there was a span of 4 bases. The V gene's germline CDR1 is MNHEY and CDR2 SVGAGI. This CDR3 region has 12 residues. This CDR3 is CASRKYNSPLHF. Written as DNA, the CDR3 is TGTGCCAGCAGAAAGTATAATTCACCCCTCCACTTT.

The rearrangement uses TRBV27 and TRBJ2-1; TRBD2 aligns across 10 bases. J lost 7 bases, V lost 2 bases, and 8 bases had no gene match. There are 16 residues in the CDR3. Germline V gene data show CDR1 as MNHEY and CDR2 as SMNVEV (reference sequence). The CDR3: CASSLGASGGANEQFF. The CDR3 DNA reads TGTGCCAGCAGTTTAGGAGCCAGCGGGGGGGCGAATGAGCAGTTCTTC.